Sequencing of this T cell receptor beta chain was carried out in a study of CD8 T cells in Susac syndrome. The V gene's germline CDR1 is SGHVS and CDR2 FQNEAQ. The CDR3 is 15 residues long. The V end lost 6 bases, the J end lost 0 bases, and 14 bases lay between the germline ends. RNA in amounts of about 0.5 to 1 ug was reverse transcribed with random hexamers. TCRdb ran MiXCR on the immunoSEQ multiplex PCR reads and lists one entry per CDR3 protein. The profile covers under 200,000 distinct CDR3 sequences, with more than 85% appearing a single time and about 0.15% taken by the ten largest. This chain connects TRBV7-8 to TRBJ1-1; D remains unclear. The sample taken for sequencing was CD8+ T cells from PBMCs. This sequence originates from a human donor with Susac syndrome. CDR3 residues: CASSISGTMNTEAFF. CDR3 nucleotides: TGTGCCAGCAGTATTTCGGGAACGATGAACACTGAAGCTTTCTTT.